This T cell receptor beta chain was captured in a study of cytomegalovirus exposure and HLA in healthy donors. The PCR was carried out with 60 Vbeta primers and 13 Jbeta primers. Clones were sequenced by immunoSEQ multiplex PCR, and TCRdb holds only the in-frame ones, with some missing. The sample lists some 140,000 clones; 60% to 75% were seen once. Germline V gene lookup returns CDR1 MNHEY and CDR2 SMNVEV (reference sequence). The CDR3 consists of 13 residues. Trimming stripped 6 bases from V and 2 bases from J, with 10 bases between. Broader study findings: The study put 160 or so TCR beta chains on its list as cytomegalovirus-associated. TCR beta chain V- and J-gene trimming was linked, in a later analysis, to a missense variant in DCLRE1C. Several V segments, TRBV6-2 and TRBV6-3 among them, could not be told apart and were dropped.

Remarks on this clone: Its antigen is not identified.

This chain uses TRBV27 with TRBJ1-2; TRBD1 might be the D (6 bases). Sequences were obtained from PBMCs. This receptor was taken from a man aged 18 to 30 in good health and CMV-seronegative. The CDR3 DNA reads TGTGCCAGCAGAACGAGGGGGAACTATGGCTACACCTTC. Amino acids: CASRTRGNYGYTF.